Included here is one T cell receptor beta chain sequence, with context. Its cognate antigen is unknown. A read error may account for a junction end that differs from germline. Time point meaning: late sampling 161 to 241 days after vaccination in a few convalescent patients. Treatment of the sample: roughly 10-day PBMC culture with coronavirus spike peptide pools or control peptides (ViraFEST assay). The sample is drawn from a study of vaccination and CD4 T cells after COVID-19. Across the whole study: Convalescent individuals numbered four females and six males, two being Hispanic. Points from the study as a whole: Investigators enrolled relatively few convalescent patients and included no early post-infection timepoints.

The CDR3 sequence is 14 residues long. Germline loops: CDR1 SGHTA, CDR2 FQGNSA. An Oncomine TCR Beta short-read assay was used to sequence the DNA from cultured CD4+ T cells. TCRdb ran MiXCR on the PCR reads and lists one entry per CDR3 protein. The sample holds approximately 23,000 distinct CDR3 sequences, around two fifths seen once. The TCR was taken from a human donor who had recovered from COVID-19. The chain is built from TRBV7-2 and TRBJ2-7, with TRBD1 matching 7 bases. Sequences were derived from CD4+ T cells from blood, cultured in vitro, sampled about 7 months after SARS-CoV-2 vaccination. CDR3: CASSLEWGQIGTAF. CDR3 DNA: TGTGCCAGCAGCTTAGAGTGGGGCCAAATTGGGACAGCGTTC.